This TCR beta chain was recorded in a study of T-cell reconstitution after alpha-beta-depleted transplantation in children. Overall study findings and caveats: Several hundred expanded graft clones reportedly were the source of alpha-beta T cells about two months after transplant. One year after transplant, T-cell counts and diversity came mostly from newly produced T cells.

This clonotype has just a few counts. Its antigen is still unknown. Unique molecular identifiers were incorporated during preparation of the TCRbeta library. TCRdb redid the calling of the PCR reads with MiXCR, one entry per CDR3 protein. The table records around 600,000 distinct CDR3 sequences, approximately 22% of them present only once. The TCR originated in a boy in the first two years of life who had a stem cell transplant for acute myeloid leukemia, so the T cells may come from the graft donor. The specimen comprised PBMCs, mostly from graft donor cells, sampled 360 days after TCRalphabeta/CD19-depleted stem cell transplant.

Here the CDR3 reads CASRDRVTTGELFF. Written as DNA, the CDR3 is TGCGCCAGCAGGGACAGGGTGACAACCGGGGAGCTGTTTTTT. This chain joins TRBV4-3 and TRBJ2-2; TRBD1 matches 8 bases. Looked up from germline, CDR1 is LGHNA and CDR2 is YSLEER. CDR3 length: 14 residues. J was trimmed by 5 bases and V by 6 bases; bases with no gene match: 5.